One TCR beta chain is described in this entry. Assay: immunoSEQ multiplex PCR; the TCRdb copy retains only in-frame clones and omits some. The sample holds 75,000 to 95,000 clones; about 90% are singletons and the top ten take approximately 0.3%. The sample originates from a study of technical replicates of blood from a handful of donors. V lost 1 base to trimming and J lost 11 bases; unmatched junction nucleotides: 6. This CDR3 comprises 14 residues. CDR1 is SGHAT, CDR2 FQNNGV, per germline. The genes are TRBV11-2 and TRBJ2-3, with 10 bases lining up with TRBD2. The source is a human donor in good health. Sequenced sample: T cells isolated from PBMCs. The CDR3 nucleotides read TGTGCCAGCAGCTTAGCGGGACTAGCGTATAGGCAGTATTTT. Translated, it gives CASSLAGLAYRQYF.